The clone carrying this TCR beta chain was detected only a few times. Its cognate antigen is unknown. The data were taken from a study of T-cell memory formation after mild COVID-19. Study at large: There were largely donor-specific TCR clusters. Overall study findings and caveats: Contracting clones, day 15 to 85, had balanced CD4/CD8, and later expanders favored CD4+.

This CDR3 has 14 residues. With V trimmed by 7 bases and J by 2 bases, 6 bases remained unmatched. Germline CDR1 and CDR2: SNHLY and FYNNEI. TCRdb re-analysed the 5' RACE reads in MiXCR, keeping a single row per CDR3 protein. The sample has roughly 260,000 distinct CDR3 sequences, less than 20% seen once. What was sequenced was PBMCs or a T cell subset sorted from them (not recorded which). V usage is TRBV2 and J usage is TRBJ2-3, with 7 positions matching TRBD1. The sequence was obtained from a young man who had mild COVID-19 (a few samples of this study predate the infection). Cell type and time point are not known. The CDR3 bases are TGTGCCAGCAATTCAGGGGGATCCACAGATACGCAGTATTTT. Protein sequence: CASNSGGSTDTQYF. Combining the CDR3 with reference TRBV2 and TRBJ2-3 gives the whole variable domain EPEVTQTPSHQVTQMGQEVILRCVPISNHLYFYWYRQILGQKVEFLVSFYNNEISEKSEIFDDQFSVERPDGSNFTLKIRSTKLEDSAMYFCASNSGGSTDTQYFGPGTRLTVL.